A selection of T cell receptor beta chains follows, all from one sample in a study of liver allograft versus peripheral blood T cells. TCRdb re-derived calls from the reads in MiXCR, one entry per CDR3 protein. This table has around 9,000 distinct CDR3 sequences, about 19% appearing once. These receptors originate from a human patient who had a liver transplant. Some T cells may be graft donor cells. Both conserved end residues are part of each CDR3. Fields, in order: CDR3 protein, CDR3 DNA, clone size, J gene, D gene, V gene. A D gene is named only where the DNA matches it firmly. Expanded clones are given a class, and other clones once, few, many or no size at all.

CDR3: CASSLAADTQYF
DNA: TGTGCCAGCAGCTTGGCGGCAGATACGCAGTATTTT
size: .
J: TRBJ2-3
D: .
V: TRBV5-4

CDR3: CASSYSVGGKHYEQYF
DNA: TGTGCCAGCAGTTACAGTGTCGGGGGCAAACATTACGAGCAGTACTTC
size: .
J: TRBJ2-7
D: .
V: TRBV6-5

CDR3: CASIGGGRGYTF
DNA: TGTGCCAGCATCGGAGGGGGGCGCGGCTACACCTTC
size: few
J: TRBJ1-2
D: .
V: TRBV7-9

CDR3: CSVEVTGAGANYGYTF
DNA: TGCAGCGTTGAGGTGACAGGCGCTGGGGCTAACTATGGCTACACCTTC
size: medium-sized
J: TRBJ1-2
D: .
V: TRBV29-1

CDR3: CASSLAGLNTEAFF
DNA: TGTGCCAGCAGTTTAGCAGGGTTAAACACTGAAGCTTTCTTT
size: medium-sized
J: TRBJ1-1
D: .
V: TRBV27

CDR3: CASSRGGDGYTF
DNA: TGTGCCAGCAGTAGAGGGGGCGATGGCTACACCTTC
size: medium-sized
J: TRBJ1-2
D: TRBD1
V: TRBV27

CDR3: CASGLLAATMNTEAFF
DNA: TGTGCTAGTGGTTTGTTGGCCGCCACTATGAACACTGAAGCTTTCTTT
size: .
J: TRBJ1-1
D: .
V: TRBV12-5

CDR3: CASRPAGAEAFF
DNA: TGTGCCAGTAGGCCAGCGGGCGCTGAAGCTTTCTTT
size: medium-sized
J: TRBJ1-1
D: .
V: TRBV19

CDR3: CASSLGGNEQFF
DNA: TGTGCCAGCAGCTTGGGGGGGAATGAGCAGTTCTTC
size: few
J: TRBJ2-1
D: .
V: TRBV5-6

CDR3: CASSLTPQNTEAFF
DNA: TGTGCCAGCAGTTTAACACCCCAGAACACTGAAGCTTTCTTT
size: few
J: TRBJ1-1
D: .
V: TRBV12-3/TRBV12-4

CDR3: CASSYAGSNQPQHF
DNA: TGTGCCAGCAGTTACGCCGGGAGCAATCAGCCCCAGCATTTT
size: few
J: TRBJ1-5
D: .
V: TRBV6-5

CDR3: CASSLGNQPQHF
DNA: TGTGCCAGCAGCTTAGGCAATCAGCCCCAGCATTTT
size: many
J: TRBJ1-5
D: .
V: TRBV7-9

CDR3: CASSQSGGPYNEQFF
DNA: TGTGCCAGCAGCCAGAGCGGGGGCCCCTACAATGAGCAGTTCTTC
size: few
J: TRBJ2-1
D: TRBD2
V: TRBV7-3

CDR3: CAISEGQGPTEAFF
DNA: TGTGCCATCAGTGAGGGACAGGGTCCAACTGAAGCTTTCTTT
size: medium-sized
J: TRBJ1-1
D: TRBD1
V: TRBV10-3

CDR3: CASSWGQGNGYTF
DNA: TGTGCCAGCAGTTGGGGACAGGGGAACGGCTACACCTTC
size: many
J: TRBJ1-2
D: TRBD1
V: TRBV7-2

CDR3: CASTPGGPMNTEAFF
DNA: TGTGCCAGCACCCCAGGGGGCCCAATGAACACTGAAGCTTTCTTT
size: .
J: TRBJ1-1
D: TRBD1
V: TRBV9

CDR3: CASGQGEQYF
DNA: TGTGCCAGCGGGCAGGGCGAGCAGTACTTC
size: .
J: TRBJ2-7
D: .
V: TRBV6-2/TRBV6-3

CDR3: CASSLNRLTGLNTEAFF
DNA: TGTGCCAGCAGCCTAAATCGATTGACAGGGCTGAACACTGAAGCTTTCTTT
size: medium-sized
J: TRBJ1-1
D: TRBD1
V: TRBV7-2

CDR3: CSVESGGQGAGEQYF
DNA: TGCAGCGTTGAATCCGGCGGACAGGGGGCTGGGGAGCAGTACTTC
size: few
J: TRBJ2-7
D: TRBD1
V: TRBV29-1

CDR3: CASSTAGGPLNEQFF
DNA: TGTGCCAGCAGCACAGCGGGGGGGCCTCTAAATGAGCAGTTCTTC
size: many
J: TRBJ2-1
D: TRBD2
V: TRBV6-1

CDR3: CASSYSQGEQYF
DNA: TGTGCCAGCAGTTACTCCCAAGGCGAGCAGTACTTC
size: .
J: TRBJ2-7
D: .
V: TRBV6-5

CDR3: CASFGAYGANYGYTF
DNA: TGTGCCAGCTTTGGTGCTTACGGAGCTAACTATGGCTACACCTTC
size: .
J: TRBJ1-2
D: .
V: TRBV12-3/TRBV12-4

CDR3: CASSPGRDYEQYF
DNA: TGTGCCAGCAGCCCAGGAAGGGACTACGAGCAGTACTTC
size: .
J: TRBJ2-7
D: .
V: TRBV6-5

CDR3: CASSPSTGSVGGYTF
DNA: TGTGCCAGTAGTCCTTCGACAGGGTCAGTGGGTGGCTACACCTTC
size: medium-sized
J: TRBJ1-2
D: TRBD1
V: TRBV19

CDR3: CASSYSRQPQHF
DNA: TGTGCCAGCAGTTACTCGAGACAGCCCCAGCATTTT
size: medium-sized
J: TRBJ1-5
D: .
V: TRBV6-2/TRBV6-3

CDR3: CASSHDGEETQYF
DNA: TGTGCCAGTAGTCATGACGGAGAAGAGACCCAGTACTTC
size: .
J: TRBJ2-5
D: .
V: TRBV19

CDR3: CAISILTSGGRDTQYF
DNA: TGTGCCATCAGTATACTCACTAGCGGGGGAAGAGATACGCAGTATTTT
size: .
J: TRBJ2-3
D: TRBD2
V: TRBV6-6

CDR3: CASWGTTEGEQYF
DNA: TGTGCCAGTTGGGGGACAACAGAAGGCGAGCAGTACTTC
size: medium-sized
J: TRBJ2-7
D: .
V: TRBV19

CDR3: CASRAETQYF
DNA: TGTGCCAGCAGGGCAGAGACCCAGTACTTC
size: .
J: TRBJ2-5
D: .
V: TRBV6-2/TRBV6-3

CDR3: CASSFQDPAESYGYTF
DNA: TGTGCCAGCAGCTTTCAGGACCCGGCGGAAAGCTATGGCTACACCTTC
size: .
J: TRBJ1-2
D: .
V: TRBV7-9

CDR3: CASGGGGSYEQYF
DNA: TGTGCCAGCGGAGGAGGGGGCTCCTACGAGCAGTACTTC
size: few
J: TRBJ2-7
D: .
V: TRBV27

CDR3: CASREGEGMNTEAFF
DNA: TGTGCCAGCAGGGAGGGAGAGGGCATGAACACTGAAGCTTTCTTT
size: few
J: TRBJ1-1
D: .
V: TRBV9

CDR3: CASSHSGGAPEQYF
DNA: TGTGCCAGCAGCCATAGCGGGGGGGCCCCCGAGCAGTACTTC
size: few
J: TRBJ2-7
D: TRBD2
V: TRBV5-4

CDR3: CASSPGSMSAGELFF
DNA: TGTGCCAGCAGCCCCGGGTCGATGAGCGCCGGGGAGCTGTTTTTT
size: .
J: TRBJ2-2
D: .
V: TRBV13

CDR3: CASSMGGELFF
DNA: TGTGCCAGCAGCATGGGCGGGGAGCTGTTTTTT
size: once
J: TRBJ2-2
D: .
V: TRBV27

CDR3: CASSRRPGQVDTQYF
DNA: TGTGCCAGCAGCCGTAGGCCGGGGCAGGTAGATACGCAGTATTTT
size: few
J: TRBJ2-3
D: .
V: TRBV13

CDR3: CASSEPLREQYF
DNA: TGTGCCAGCAGTGAACCCCTCCGGGAGCAGTACTTC
size: few
J: TRBJ2-7
D: .
V: TRBV6-1

CDR3: CASSPGRPNYGYTF
DNA: TGTGCCAGTAGTCCCGGCCGGCCTAACTATGGCTACACCTTC
size: many
J: TRBJ1-2
D: .
V: TRBV19

CDR3: CAWRVDSWGTEAFF
DNA: TGTGCCTGGAGGGTGGACAGCTGGGGAACTGAAGCTTTCTTT
size: many
J: TRBJ1-1
D: .
V: TRBV30

CDR3: CAISGNHRVHTF
DNA: TGTGCCATCAGTGGCAACCACAGGGTCCACACCTTC
size: medium-sized
J: TRBJ1-2
D: .
V: TRBV10-3

CDR3: CASSPGGFGYTF
DNA: TGTGCCAGCAGTCCAGGGGGCTTTGGCTACACCTTC
size: .
J: TRBJ1-2
D: TRBD1
V: TRBV12-3/TRBV12-4

CDR3: CSATPRVSTHKYGYTF
DNA: TGCAGTGCTACCCCCCGGGTCTCAACGCACAAATATGGCTACACCTTC
size: .
J: TRBJ1-2
D: .
V: TRBV20-1

CDR3: CASSISGYNSPLHF
DNA: TGTGCCAGTAGTATATCTGGTTATAATTCACCCCTCCACTTT
size: many
J: TRBJ1-6
D: .
V: TRBV19

CDR3: CASSSLPDRLYGYTF
DNA: TGTGCCAGCAGCTCTTTGCCCGACCGACTCTATGGCTACACCTTC
size: few
J: TRBJ1-2
D: .
V: TRBV7-9

CDR3: CASSLADPLPYEQYF
DNA: TGTGCCAGCAGTTTGGCCGACCCGCTACCCTACGAGCAGTACTTC
size: few
J: TRBJ2-7
D: .
V: TRBV27

CDR3: CASTFGTGLSEQFF
DNA: TGTGCCAGCACTTTCGGGACAGGTCTGTCTGAGCAGTTCTTC
size: .
J: TRBJ2-1
D: TRBD1
V: TRBV27

CDR3: CASSAGGAVTDTQYF
DNA: TGTGCCAGCAGCGCCGGGGGGGCCGTGACAGATACGCAGTATTTT
size: many
J: TRBJ2-3
D: TRBD2
V: TRBV9

CDR3: CASSQDGTEAFF
DNA: TGTGCCAGCAGTCAAGACGGAACTGAAGCTTTCTTT
size: many
J: TRBJ1-1
D: .
V: TRBV12-3/TRBV12-4

CDR3: CASSESGNQWVYGYTF
DNA: TGTGCCAGCAGTGAATCTGGGAATCAGTGGGTCTATGGCTACACCTTC
size: medium-sized
J: TRBJ1-2
D: .
V: TRBV6-1

CDR3: CASSRAAGEMHSNQPQHF
DNA: TGTGCCAGCTCACGGGCGGCAGGGGAGATGCATAGCAATCAGCCCCAGCATTTT
size: medium-sized
J: TRBJ1-5
D: .
V: TRBV6-2/TRBV6-3

CDR3: CASSLVGVWTEAFF
DNA: TGTGCCAGCAGCTTAGTGGGGGTGTGGACTGAAGCTTTCTTT
size: .
J: TRBJ1-1
D: .
V: TRBV7-9